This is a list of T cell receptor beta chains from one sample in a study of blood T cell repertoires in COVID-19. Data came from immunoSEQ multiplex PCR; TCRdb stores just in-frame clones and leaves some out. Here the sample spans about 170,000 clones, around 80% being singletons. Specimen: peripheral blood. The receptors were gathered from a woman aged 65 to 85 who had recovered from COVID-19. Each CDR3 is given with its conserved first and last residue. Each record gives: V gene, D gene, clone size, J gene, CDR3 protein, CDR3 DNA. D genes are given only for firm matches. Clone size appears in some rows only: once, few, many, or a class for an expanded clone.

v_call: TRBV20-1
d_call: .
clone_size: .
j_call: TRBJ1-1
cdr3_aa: CSASRGTEAFF
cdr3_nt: TGCAGTGCTAGCCGGGGGACTGAAGCTTTCTTT

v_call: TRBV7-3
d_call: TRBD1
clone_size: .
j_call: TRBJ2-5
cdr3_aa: CASSQGARGLGRETQYF
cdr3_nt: TGTGCCAGCAGCCAGGGGGCACGGGGGTTGGGTAGGGAGACCCAGTACTTC

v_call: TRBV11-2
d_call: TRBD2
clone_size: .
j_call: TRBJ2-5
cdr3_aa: CASSPRLAGAQETQYF
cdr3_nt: TGTGCCAGCAGCCCCCGACTAGCGGGAGCCCAAGAGACCCAGTACTTC

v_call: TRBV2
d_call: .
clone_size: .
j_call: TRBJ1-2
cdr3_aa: CARWETNYGYTF
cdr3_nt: TGTGCCCGATGGGAGACGAACTATGGCTACACCTTC

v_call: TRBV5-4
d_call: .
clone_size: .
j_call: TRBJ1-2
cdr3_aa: CASSSPGQGLGYTF
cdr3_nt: TGTGCCAGCAGCTCACCGGGACAAGGCCTTGGCTACACCTTC

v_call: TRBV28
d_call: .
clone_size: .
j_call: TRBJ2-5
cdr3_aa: CASRPPGGGETQYF
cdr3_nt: TGTGCCAGCAGGCCCCCGGGGGGCGGCGAGACCCAGTACTTC

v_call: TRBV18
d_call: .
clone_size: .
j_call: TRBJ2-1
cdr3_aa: CASSPTAGGTYNEQFF
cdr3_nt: TGTGCCAGCTCACCAACGGCTGGGGGGACCTACAATGAGCAGTTCTTC

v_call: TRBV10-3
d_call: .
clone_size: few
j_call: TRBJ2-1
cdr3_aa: CAVDSGAIYNEQFF
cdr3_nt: TGTGCCGTGGACAGCGGGGCCATCTACAATGAGCAGTTCTTC

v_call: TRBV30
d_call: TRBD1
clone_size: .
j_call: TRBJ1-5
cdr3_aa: CAWRGTGGNQPQHF
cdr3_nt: TGTGCCTGGAGGGGGACAGGGGGGAATCAGCCCCAGCATTTT

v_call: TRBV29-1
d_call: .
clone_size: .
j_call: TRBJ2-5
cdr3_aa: CSVMSRGETQYF
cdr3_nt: TGCAGCGTTATGAGTCGTGGAGAGACCCAGTACTTC

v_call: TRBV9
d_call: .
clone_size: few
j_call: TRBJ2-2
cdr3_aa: CASSSGQMTGELFF
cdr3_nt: TGTGCCAGCAGCTCCGGACAGATGACCGGGGAGCTGTTTTTT